This T cell receptor (beta chain) appears in the sequencing data of a study of blood T cell repertoires in COVID-19. Looking at the study overall: There were acute and convalescent COVID-19 samples, and they came from the United States, Italy and Spain. T cells, B-cell-depleted T cells, or PBMCs provided the cDNA or gDNA that served as material.

Here immunoSEQ multiplex PCR was the method, and the copy in TCRdb shows in-frame clones only, minus some. The sample lists 180,000 or so clones; 86% were seen once. This CDR3 is 16 amino acids long. The germline gives CDR1 SGHVS, CDR2 FNYEAQ. V lost 0 bases, J lost 2 bases, and 5 bases stayed unmatched. The V and J genes are TRBV7-6 and TRBJ1-2, with 8 bases matching TRBD1. Sequencing was carried out using peripheral blood. The TCR sequence derives from a woman aged 60-75 years with COVID-19, enrolled during active disease. DNA for the CDR3: TGTGCCAGCAGCTTAGCGGGGACAGGAGCCAACTATGGCTACACCTTC. Protein product: CASSLAGTGANYGYTF.